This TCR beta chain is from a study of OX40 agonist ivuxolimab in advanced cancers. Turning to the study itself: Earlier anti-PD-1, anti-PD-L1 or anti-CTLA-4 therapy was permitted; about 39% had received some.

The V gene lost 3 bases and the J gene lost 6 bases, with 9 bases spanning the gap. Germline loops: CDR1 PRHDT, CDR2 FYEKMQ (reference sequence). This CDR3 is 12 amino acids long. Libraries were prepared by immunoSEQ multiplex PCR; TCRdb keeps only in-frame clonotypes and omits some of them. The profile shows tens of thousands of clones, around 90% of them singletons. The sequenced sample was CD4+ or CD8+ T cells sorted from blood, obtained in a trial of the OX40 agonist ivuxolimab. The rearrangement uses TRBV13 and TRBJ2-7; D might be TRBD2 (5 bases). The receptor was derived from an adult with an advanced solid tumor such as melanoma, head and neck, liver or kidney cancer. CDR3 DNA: TGTGCCAGCAGCTTCGGGGTAGGCGAGCAGTACTTC. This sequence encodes CASSFGVGEQYF.